This T cell receptor (beta chain) was retrieved from a study of CD8 T cells in Susac syndrome. The authors reverse transcribed about 0.5 to 1 ug RNA with random hexamers. TCRdb re-called the immunoSEQ multiplex PCR reads through MiXCR, storing one row per CDR3 protein. The table lists approximately 120,000 distinct CDR3 sequences, 80% to 95% of them singletons. TCR beta was sequenced from blood CD8+ and CD4+ T cells. The V and J ends lost 5 bases and 3 bases, in that order; junction bases with no gene match: 6. The CDR3 contains 16 residues. Germline V gives CDR1 MNHEY, CDR2 SMNVEV (reference sequence).

This chain links TRBV27 with TRBJ2-2; 10 bases are shared with TRBD1. Sequences were obtained from CD8+ T cells from PBMCs. The sequence derives from a human donor with multiple sclerosis. The DNA of the CDR3 is TGTGCCAGCAGTGGACTGGGGACAGGGGACACCGGGGAGCTGTTTTTT. The encoded protein is CASSGLGTGDTGELFF.